This T cell receptor beta chain is drawn from a study of blood T cell repertoires in COVID-19. Study in general: The cDNA or gDNA used as material had been derived from T cells, B-cell-depleted T cells, or PBMCs.

The assay was immunoSEQ multiplex PCR, and TCRdb's table has in-frame clones only and misses some. The data contain 150,000 to 200,000 clones, around 79% of them singletons. Which cohort a participant joined came from the clinical history participants gave. What the recovered Cohort 3 donors had was two negative PCRs, clearance, or symptom resolution. The receptor's source is a man aged 45-65 years who had recovered from COVID-19. Sequencing was done on a sample of PBMCs or T cells enriched from blood (not recorded which).

CDR3 sequence (DNA): TGCAGTGCTATCTACGGCGGAGGTGCTTTCTTT. It encodes CSAIYGGGAFF. The gene calls are TRBV20-1 and TRBJ1-1; unclear D gene. With 4 bases removed from V and 11 bases from J, the gap between germline ends came to 14 bases. This CDR3 spans 11 amino acids. Looked up from germline, CDR1 is DFQATT and CDR2 is SNEGSKA (reference sequence).